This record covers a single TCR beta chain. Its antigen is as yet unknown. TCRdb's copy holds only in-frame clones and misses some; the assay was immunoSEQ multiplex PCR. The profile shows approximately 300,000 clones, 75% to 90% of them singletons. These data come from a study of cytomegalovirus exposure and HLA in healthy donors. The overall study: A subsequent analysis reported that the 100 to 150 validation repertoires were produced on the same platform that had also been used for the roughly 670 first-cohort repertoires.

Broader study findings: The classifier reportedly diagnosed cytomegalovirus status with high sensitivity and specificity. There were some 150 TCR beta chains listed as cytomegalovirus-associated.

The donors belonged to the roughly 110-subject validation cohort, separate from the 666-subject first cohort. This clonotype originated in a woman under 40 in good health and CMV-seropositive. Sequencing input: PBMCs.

CDR3 coding DNA: TGCGCCAGCAGCCAAGATGATGGGGTATCCTACGAGCAGTACTTC. This sequence encodes CASSQDDGVSYEQYF. V usage is TRBV4-3 and J usage is TRBJ2-7; the D is unclear. The CDR3 is 15 amino acids. Germline CDR1 is LGHNA and CDR2 is YSLEER. With 0 bases removed from V and 1 base from J, the gap between germline ends came to 10 bases.